The T cell receptor beta chain under discussion was sequenced for a study of cytomegalovirus exposure and HLA in healthy donors. Findings of the study overall: What was likely a sequencing artifact was a cluster of highly shared sequence variants.

V shed 5 bases, J shed 6 bases, and the junction held 9 bases outside the gene matches. This CDR3 is built from 15 residues. The germline CDR1 and CDR2 sequences are MDHEN and SYDVKM. The PCR employed 60 Vbeta primers together with 13 Jbeta primers. Using immunoSEQ multiplex PCR, the repertoire was profiled, and TCRdb retains in-frame clones only, with some absent. Here the sample spans 130,000 or so clones, 65% to 80% being singletons. The count of this clone is one. The target antigen is unknown. The rearrangement joins TRBV28 to TRBJ2-2, with 7 bases matching TRBD1. This clonotype was obtained from a male donor in good health and CMV-seropositive. The source material was PBMCs. This chain's CDR3 is CASSPDDRVSGELFF. CDR3 nucleotide sequence: TGTGCCAGCAGTCCCGATGACAGGGTATCCGGGGAGCTGTTTTTT.